A selection of T cell receptor beta chains follows, all from one sample in a study of graft-versus-host responses after intestinal transplantation. These receptors are not linked to any known antigen. Clones were sequenced by immunoSEQ multiplex PCR, and TCRdb holds only the in-frame ones, with some missing. The sample holds around 110,000 clones, 75% to 95% seen once. The source was unstimulated CD4+ T cells sorted from spleen or lymph node cells, collected before intestinal transplant. The source of these receptors is a human donor who received an intestinal transplant. Each CDR3 is given with its conserved first and last residue. D genes are given only for firm matches. Size tells how often a clone was seen (once, few, many) or the class of an expanded clone, and some rows leave it out.

-	TRBV28	-	TRBJ1-5	CASRSLQVTSNQPQHF
-	TRBV4-2	-	TRBJ1-1	CASSPSGGHLNTEAFF
-	TRBV5-6	-	TRBJ2-3	CASSLGRGSTDTQYF
-	TRBV9	TRBD1	TRBJ2-2	CASSVDRGPVWTGELFF
-	TRBV7-2	-	TRBJ1-1	CASSLRLRAEAFF
-	TRBV5-4	-	TRBJ2-7	CASSLGGASTYEQYF
-	TRBV6-1	-	TRBJ2-5	CASTFRRVGAETQYF
-	TRBV4-1	-	TRBJ1-1	CASSQIPVQMNTEAFF
-	TRBV10-2	-	TRBJ2-7	CASSAQGLTYEQYF
once	TRBV9	-	TRBJ2-7	CASSVGGPPYEQYF
-	TRBV11-2	-	TRBJ1-1	CASSLDLKNTEAFF
-	TRBV18	TRBD1	TRBJ2-7	CASSLGQGPYEQYF
-	TRBV6-5	TRBD1	TRBJ1-4	CASSYSKGQGQKLFF
few	TRBV5-6	TRBD1	TRBJ1-1	CASSPDDRVGTEAFF
-	TRBV11-2	-	TRBJ2-7	CASSFQEAGEQYF
few	TRBV30	TRBD1	TRBJ1-3	CAWSVHRGSGNTIYF
-	TRBV5-5	TRBD1	TRBJ1-5	CASSQGTGGQPQHF
-	TRBV30	TRBD1	TRBJ2-7	CAWNVQGARTSEQYF
-	TRBV28	-	TRBJ2-1	CASRGAIRGEQFF
-	TRBV5-1	-	TRBJ2-2	CASSFGQHGELFF
once	TRBV5-5	-	TRBJ2-7	CASSLGLSSDYYEQYF
-	TRBV7-2	-	TRBJ2-3	CASSGSGITDTQYF
-	TRBV6-1	TRBD2	TRBJ2-3	CASSGQLAGGPGTQYF
-	TRBV18	-	TRBJ1-1	CASSLSYRNTEAFF
-	TRBV18	TRBD1	TRBJ1-4	CASSPMTGLEEKLFF
-	TRBV7-2	TRBD2	TRBJ2-5	CASSSRTRRGGETQYF
-	TRBV4-2	-	TRBJ2-2	CASSQDIPTSNTGELFF
-	TRBV10-3	-	TRBJ1-1	CAISDQGTNTEAFF
-	TRBV7-2	-	TRBJ1-2	CASSTQGIGTNYGYTF
once	TRBV4-3	-	TRBJ2-3	CASSQDARHTDTQYF
once	TRBV12-5	-	TRBJ2-3	CASGPGDSGRDTQYF
-	TRBV6-5	TRBD2	TRBJ2-3	CASSSLGRGGADTQYF
-	TRBV13	-	TRBJ2-7	CASSSPRLEERQYF
-	TRBV25-1	-	TRBJ2-2	CASRTGTGELFF
few	TRBV30	TRBD2	TRBJ2-2	CAWSQRGIFSGAGELFF
-	TRBV7-3	-	TRBJ2-6	CASSLGGAGANVLTF
-	TRBV4-3	TRBD2	-	CASSQDSSGSYEQYF
few	TRBV7-9	-	TRBJ1-1	CASSPQQGLNTEAFF
-	TRBV14	TRBD2	TRBJ2-7	CASSPGTSGPYEQYF
-	TRBV5-5	TRBD2	TRBJ2-5	CASSLTPRTSEGTQYF
-	TRBV18	TRBD2	TRBJ2-2	CASSPPAGGPDTGELFF
-	TRBV7-9	TRBD1	TRBJ1-5	CASSPGSGGRNQPQHF
-	TRBV30	TRBD1	TRBJ1-1	CAWKPPTGSKTEAFF
-	TRBV7-2	TRBD2	TRBJ2-1	CASSPVVAGGPYNEQFF
-	TRBV4-1	TRBD1	TRBJ2-5	CASSPPYPGQVQETQYF
-	TRBV5-1	-	TRBJ1-2	CASSLGQLDGYTF
-	TRBV5-1	-	TRBJ1-1	CASSLEAVVLNTEAFF
-	TRBV27	TRBD2	TRBJ2-3	CASSPSHLAAGGINTQYF
-	TRBV30	-	TRBJ1-2	CAWSVHNYGYTF
-	TRBV2	TRBD1	TRBJ1-1	CASTRQGTYTEAFF
-	TRBV5-5	TRBD1	TRBJ2-1	CASSGNTGAQGLEQFF
once	TRBV19	-	TRBJ1-5	CASSKTVSNQPQHF
-	TRBV7-9	TRBD1	TRBJ1-2	CASSLKGQGQGGYTF
-	TRBV7-7	TRBD1	TRBJ1-2	CASSSKSNRGDSNYGYTF
-	TRBV5-1	TRBD2	TRBJ2-3	CASSLPSGALRDTQYF